Below, 18 T cell receptor beta chains from the same sample are listed, as sequenced in a study of regulatory T cells in long-lasting Graves disease. Sequencing libraries for TCR beta were prepared with iRepertoire HTBI primers and Arm-PCR of CDR3 regions. TCRdb itself ran the multiplex PCR reads through MiXCR, one entry per CDR3 protein. The sample holds approximately 360,000 distinct CDR3 sequences, roughly 25% seen once. Time point reported: persistent/refractory GD, antithyroid drugs over 5 years with positive TRAb. From RNA extracted from PBMCs, the TCR library was made. This material consisted of peripheral blood mononuclear cells (PBMCs), taken when the disease was refractory, from a patient treated with antithyroid drugs. These receptors originate from a woman between 40 and 55 years old with Graves disease.

This clonotype was detected ten times or more. This chain uses TRBV27 with TRBJ2-7; 9 nucleotides agree with TRBD1. Germline lookup yields CDR1 MNHEY and CDR2 SMNVEV (reference sequence). CDR3 length equals 16 residues. V lost 6 bases and J lost 4; bases outside the gene matches: 13. The CDR3 DNA follows: TGTGCCAGCAGGGCACAGGGGGCGAAGAGGAGATACGAGCAGTACTTC. Translation: CASRAQGAKRRYEQYF.

This clonotype was recorded at least ten times. The gene calls are TRBV20-1 and TRBJ2-7; 13 bases agree with TRBD2. Germline values: CDR1 DFQATT, CDR2 SNEGSKA (reference sequence). The junction had 2 bases not matched to a gene; V was cut back by 4 bases and J by 2 bases. This CDR3 spans 14 amino acids. CDR3 nucleotides: TGCAGTGCTAAAGGGACTAGCGGGACCTACGAGCAGTACTTC. Translating it yields CSAKGTSGTYEQYF.

CDR3 in amino acids: CSVADILSYEQYF. The CDR3, as DNA: TGCAGCGTTGCCGACATCCTCTCCTACGAGCAGTACTTC. The V call is TRBV29-1, the J call TRBJ2-7, with unresolved D. Germline lookup yields CDR1 SQVTM and CDR2 ANQGSEA. V gave up 4 bases and J gave up 0 bases, with 10 bases separating them. This CDR3 region has 13 residues.

The chain has TRBV19 and TRBJ1-2, with a tentative D call TRBD1 (5 bases). V shed 6 bases and J shed 8 bases, with 16 bases lying between them. The germline gives CDR1 LNHDA, CDR2 SQIVND (reference sequence). The CDR3 spans 13 residues. CDR3 bases: TGTGCCAGTAGCTGGAAGGGGTCTAGCGGCTACACCTTC. Translation: CASSWKGSSGYTF. The whole variable domain, remainder taken from reference TRBV19 and TRBJ1-2, is DGGITQSPKYLFRKEGQNVTLSCEQNLNHDAMYWYRQDPGQGLRLIYYSQIVNDFQKGDIAEGYSVSREKKESFPLTVTSAQKNPTAFYLCASSWKGSSGYTFGSGTRLTVV.

This clonotype showed up just a few times. The chain is built from TRBV6-2 or TRBV6-3 and TRBJ2-7, with 7 bases matching TRBD2. Trimming cost V 2 bases and J 2 bases; bases outside gene matches: 12. The CDR3 extends over 17 amino acids. Germline-derived CDR1 and CDR2 are MNHEY and SVGEGT. The CDR3 loop is CASSYRMLAAETYEQYF. The DNA for the CDR3 is TGTGCCAGCAGTTACAGAATGCTAGCGGCCGAGACCTACGAGCAGTACTTC.

This clonotype was recorded a few times. The gene calls are TRBV5-1 and TRBJ2-2; 9 bases fit TRBD1. There are 17 residues in the CDR3. Germline lookup yields CDR1 SGHRS and CDR2 YFSETQ. The trim removed 4 bases at V and 2 bases at J, leaving 9 bases unmatched. This CDR3 is CASSIWSGQGNTGELFF. CDR3 coding DNA: TGCGCCAGCAGCATATGGTCGGGACAGGGAAACACCGGGGAGCTGTTTTTT.

This clonotype was seen many times. The chain links TRBV28 to TRBJ2-7; D remains ambiguous. The CDR3 is 13 residues long. In germline, CDR1 is MDHEN, CDR2 SYDVKM. The germline V and J ends were trimmed by 3 bases and 7 bases, with 13 bases remaining between them. The DNA for the CDR3 is TGTGCCAGCAGTTTTGTTTCGGGTTTTGAGCAGTACTTC. Its translation: CASSFVSGFEQYF. The whole variable domain, remainder taken from reference TRBV28 and TRBJ2-7, is DVKVTQSSRYLVKRTGEKVFLECVQDMDHENMFWYRQDPGLGLRLIYFSYDVKMKEKGDIPEGYSVSREKKERFSLILESASTNQTSMYLCASSFVSGFEQYFGPGTRLTVT.

In this sample, this clonotype turned up many times. CDR3 in amino acids: CASSDEGHGPQHF. As DNA, the CDR3 is TGTGCCAGCAGTGACGAGGGGCACGGGCCCCAGCATTTT. V usage is TRBV2 and J usage is TRBJ1-5; perhaps TRBD1 as D (5 bases). This CDR3 comprises 13 residues. V was clipped by 3 bases and J by 9 bases, with 12 bases between them. CDR1 and CDR2 from the germline V gene are SNHLY and FYNNEI.

The table lists this clonotype with many counts. The chain links TRBV28 to TRBJ2-7; D possibly corresponds to TRBD1 (6 bases). CDR1 and CDR2 from the germline V gene are MDHEN and SYDVKM. The CDR3 length is 13 residues. Trimming cost V 6 bases and J 2 bases, with 11 bases left between them. This CDR3 is CASRQGFPYEQYF. In DNA, the CDR3 is TGTGCCAGCAGGCAGGGGTTCCCCTACGAGCAGTACTTC.

CDR3 bases: TGTGCCAGCAGCTTATGGCGGGAGGGATCCTACGAGCAGTACTTC. This codes for CASSLWREGSYEQYF. V and J are TRBV7-9 and TRBJ2-7, with TRBD2 matching 9 bases. This CDR3 contains 15 residues. V trimming: 2 bases; J trimming: 1 base; junction bases outside the gene matches: 3. Germline loops: CDR1 SEHNR, CDR2 FQNEAQ (reference sequence).

This rearrangement joins TRBV5-1 to TRBJ1-4; TRBD1 is a possible D gene (5 bases). V lost 0 bases and J 5 bases, leaving 14 bases between the germline ends. Germline V gene data show CDR1 as SGHRS and CDR2 as YFSETQ. The length of the CDR3 is 16 residues. The CDR3 bases are TGCGCCAGCAGCTTGGCACAGGACCTCCTAAATGAAAAACTGTTTTTT. Translating it yields CASSLAQDLLNEKLFF.

On this clonotype itself: An end of the junction differs from the germline gene, which may be a read error. J is TRBJ2-5 and V is TRBV7-9; D assignment may be TRBD1 or TRBD2 (5 bases each). This CDR3 has 17 residues. Germline V gene sequence: CDR1 SEHNR, CDR2 FQNEAQ (reference sequence). CDR3 bases: TGTGCCAGCAGCCCCAACAGGTTTGGGACGAACCAAGAGGCCCAGTACTTC. It codes for CASSPNRFGTNQEAQYF.

This clonotype was seen at least ten times. The chain uses TRBV12-3 or TRBV12-4 and TRBJ2-5; TRBD2 matches at 11 bases. V gave up 6 bases and J gave up 4 bases; unmatched junction bases: 7. CDR3 size: 15 residues. In DNA form, the CDR3 reads TGTGCCAGCAGGCCTTTAGCGGGAGGGGTAGAGACCCAGTACTTC. It is translated as CASRPLAGGVETQYF.

The rearrangement joins TRBV27 to TRBJ2-7; perhaps TRBD2 as D (7 bases). The CDR3 runs 15 residues. Trimming removed 0 bases at V and 2 bases at J, with 11 bases between. Germline V lookup: CDR1 MNHEY, CDR2 SMNVEV (reference sequence). For the CDR3, the DNA is TGTGCCAGCAGTTTATCGGGGGGGGCCGCCTACGAGCAGTACTTC. As protein: CASSLSGGAAYEQYF.

Many counts were recorded for this clonotype. J is TRBJ1-6 and V is TRBV20-1; 8 bases line up with TRBD1. Germline V gives CDR1 DFQATT, CDR2 SNEGSKA (reference sequence). There are 12 residues in the CDR3. The J segment lost 9 bases and the V segment lost 4 bases, leaving 2 bases of the junction unmatched. For the CDR3, the DNA is TGCAGTGCTACGGACAGGGTTTCACCCCTCCACTTT. The encoded protein is CSATDRVSPLHF.

With respect to this clonotype: A much larger clone sits a single nucleotide away, making a read error possible. This CDR3 fails to terminate in the conserved phenylalanine or tryptophan, so it likely reflects a read error. This chain links TRBV15 with TRBJ2-5; weak D call: TRBD1 (5 bases). The length of the CDR3 is 14 residues. Trimming stripped 0 bases from V and 5 bases from J, with 10 bases between. CDR1 and CDR2 from the germline V gene are LNHNV and YYDKDF (reference sequence). CDR3 sequence reads: CATSRDWAGETQYL. DNA of the CDR3: TGTGCCACCAGCAGAGATTGGGCAGGGGAGACCCAGTACCTC.

In this sample, this clonotype turned up many times. The chain joins TRBV29-1 to TRBJ2-5; D is uncertain. V gave up 2 bases and J gave up 1 base, with 5 bases separating them. CDR1 is SQVTM, CDR2 ANQGSEA, per germline. This CDR3 is built from 12 residues. CDR3 protein: CSVETPQETQYF. Written as DNA, the CDR3 is TGCAGCGTTGAAACACCCCAAGAGACCCAGTACTTC.

As for this clonotype: Being one base from a much bigger clone, this may be a read error. This sequence joins TRBV7-6 and TRBJ2-2; no clear D gene. The CDR3 totals 13 residues. Looked up from germline, CDR1 is SGHVS and CDR2 is FNYEAQ. The V end lost 0 bases, the J end lost 6 bases, and 5 bases lay between the germline ends. CDR3 region: CASSLAVAGELFF. In DNA form, the CDR3 reads TGTGCCAGCAGCTTAGCCGTCGCCGGGGAGCTGTTTTTT.